This is a list of T cell receptor beta chains from one sample in a study of blood T cell repertoires in COVID-19. Some clones are missing from TCRdb's copy, which holds only in-frame ones; the method was immunoSEQ multiplex PCR. The repertoire holds about 59,000 clones, with over 75% as singletons. Material: peripheral blood. These receptors were collected from a man aged 60-69 years with acute or convalescent COVID-19. CDR3s include the opening cysteine and the closing phenylalanine or tryptophan. Each record gives: CDR3 protein, CDR3 DNA, D gene, J gene, clone size, V gene. A D gene is named only where the DNA matches it firmly. Not every row has a clone size; where given, it reads once, few, many or a size class.

CASRADRGSNQPQHF	TGTGCCAGTAGGGCGGACAGGGGCAGCAATCAGCCCCAGCATTTT	TRBD1	TRBJ1-5	.	TRBV19
CASSGRTTNTGELFF	TGCGCCAGCAGCGGACGGACAACCAACACCGGGGAGCTGTTTTTT	.	TRBJ2-2	.	TRBV5-1
CATSRGRENQETQYF	TGTGCCACCAGCAGGGGGCGGGAAAACCAAGAGACCCAGTACTTC	.	TRBJ2-5	.	TRBV15
CATSTGVNSPLHF	TGTGCCACCTCGACAGGGGTTAATTCACCCCTCCACTTT	TRBD1	TRBJ1-6	.	TRBV6-5
CASSEEGRVNEQFF	TGCGCCAGCAGTGAGGAGGGCCGGGTCAATGAGCAGTTCTTC	.	TRBJ2-1	.	TRBV10-1
CASSLEGAGEQFF	TGTGCCAGCAGCTTAGAGGGGGCGGGTGAGCAGTTCTTC	.	TRBJ2-1	.	TRBV11-2
CASDLQGGYEQFF	TGTGCCAGCGACCTCCAAGGGGGTTATGAGCAGTTCTTC	.	TRBJ2-1	.	TRBV6-5
CASSLALTGTGVEKLFF	TGTGCCAGCAGTTTAGCTCTAACCGGGACAGGGGTGGAAAAACTGTTTTTT	TRBD1	TRBJ1-4	.	TRBV28
CASSPLGRENSPLHF	TGTGCCAGCAGCCCACTTGGTCGGGAGAATTCACCCCTCCACTTT	.	TRBJ1-6	.	TRBV5-8
CASSTQGAGTEAFF	TGTGCCAGCTCGACACAGGGGGCGGGTACTGAAGCTTTCTTT	TRBD1	TRBJ1-1	.	TRBV18
CASSIGGLNTEAFF	TGTGCCAGTAGTATAGGAGGTTTGAACACTGAAGCTTTCTTT	.	TRBJ1-1	.	TRBV19
CASSQVGGGGETQYF	TGTGCCAGCAGCCAAGTAGGAGGGGGCGGGGAGACCCAGTACTTC	.	TRBJ2-5	.	TRBV4-2
CASGDRRNSNQPQHF	TGTGCCAGCGGAGACAGGAGAAATAGCAATCAGCCCCAGCATTTT	.	TRBJ1-5	.	TRBV6-5
CASTPTANYGYTF	TGTGCCAGCACCCCGACAGCTAACTATGGCTACACCTTC	.	TRBJ1-2	.	TRBV6-5
CASSDGGAPYNEQFF	TGTGCCAGCAGTGACGGGGGGGCCCCCTACAATGAGCAGTTCTTC	TRBD2	TRBJ2-1	.	TRBV6-1
CASSTSGTPQSGANVLTF	TGTGCCAGCAGCACCTCCGGGACACCCCAATCTGGGGCCAACGTCCTGACTTTC	.	TRBJ2-6	.	TRBV9
CASSLGSGGETQYF	TGTGCCAGCAGCTTAGGGAGCGGGGGTGAGACCCAGTACTTC	TRBD2	TRBJ2-5	.	TRBV7-2
CASITRGLAGTDTQYF	TGTGCCAGCATCACCCGGGGACTAGCGGGCACAGATACGCAGTATTTT	TRBD2	TRBJ2-3	.	TRBV7-9
CASSSQGAGYEQYF	TGCGCCAGCAGCTCACAGGGGGCGGGGTACGAGCAGTACTTC	TRBD1	TRBJ2-7	.	TRBV5-1
CASSYAGGTEQYF	TGTGCCAGCAGTTATGCCGGGGGAACCGAGCAGTACTTC	.	TRBJ2-7	few	TRBV5-4
CASRSSGGYQETQYF	TGTGCCAGCAGGTCTAGCGGGGGGTATCAAGAGACCCAGTACTTC	TRBD2	TRBJ2-5	.	TRBV6-6
CASRYVTSGTDTQYF	TGTGCCAGCCGCTACGTGACTAGCGGCACAGATACGCAGTATTTT	TRBD2	TRBJ2-3	.	TRBV2
CASGQQDNQPQHF	TGTGCCAGCGGTCAGCAGGACAATCAGCCCCAGCATTTT	.	TRBJ1-5	few	TRBV2
CASSYGTGFYETQYF	TGTGCCAGCAGTTACGGGACAGGGTTTTACGAGACCCAGTACTTC	TRBD1	TRBJ2-5	.	TRBV6-5
CASSHGTSGEETQYF	TGCGCCAGCAGCCACGGGACTAGCGGGGAAGAGACCCAGTACTTC	TRBD2	TRBJ2-5	.	TRBV5-1
CASSDSVRTGELFF	TGTGCCAGCAGTGACAGCGTAAGGACCGGGGAGCTGTTTTTT	.	TRBJ2-2	.	TRBV6-6
CASSASTSGASTDTQYF	TGTGCCAGCAGCGCGTCGACTAGCGGGGCTAGCACAGATACGCAGTATTTT	TRBD2	TRBJ2-3	.	TRBV11-3
CAGDRGRVHTEAFF	TGTGCCGGCGACAGGGGGCGCGTTCACACTGAAGCTTTCTTT	TRBD1	TRBJ1-1	.	TRBV2
CASRGGQGAEKTQYF	TGTGCCAGCAGGGGGGGACAGGGGGCTGAGAAGACCCAGTACTTC	TRBD1	TRBJ2-5	.	TRBV2
CASSVRTGGNEKLFF	TGTGCCAGCAGTGTTAGGACAGGGGGTAATGAAAAACTGTTTTTT	TRBD1	TRBJ1-4	.	TRBV6-1
CASRANDQPQHF	TGTGCCAGCAGAGCGAATGATCAGCCCCAGCATTTT	.	TRBJ1-5	.	TRBV6-5
CASTPTGVVNEQFF	TGTGCCAGCACCCCGACAGGGGTTGTTAATGAGCAGTTCTTC	TRBD1	TRBJ2-1	.	TRBV6-5
CATSERQGQGGGQPQHF	TGTGCCACCAGTGAACGCCAGGGACAGGGCGGCGGGCAGCCCCAACATTTT	TRBD1	TRBJ1-5	.	TRBV24-1
CASSYSWLAYEQYF	TGTGCCAGCAGTTACTCATGGCTGGCCTACGAGCAGTACTTC	.	TRBJ2-7	.	TRBV6-2/TRBV6-3
CASSVGEKLFF	TGTGCCAGCAGCGTCGGTGAAAAACTGTTTTTT	.	TRBJ1-4	.	TRBV9
CASSRDTAGGSGQYF	TGTGCCAGCAGCAGAGACACGGCAGGGGGGAGTGGGCAGTACTTC	.	TRBJ2-7	.	TRBV7-2
CASSLEFYYEQYF	TGTGCCAGCAGCTTAGAGTTCTACTACGAGCAGTACTTC	.	TRBJ2-7	.	TRBV7-8
CASSQDFRQRGPSYNEQFF	TGTGCCAGCAGCCAAGATTTTAGGCAGCGGGGGCCATCCTACAATGAGCAGTTCTTC	TRBD2	TRBJ2-1	.	TRBV14
CASSPGTDTQYF	TGTGCCAGCAGCCCGGGCACAGATACGCAGTATTTT	.	TRBJ2-3	.	TRBV7-9